This T cell receptor (beta chain) came from a study of T cells in Graves' hyperthyroidism and ophthalmopathy. From germline, CDR1 is SGDLS and CDR2 YYNGEE. CDR3 size: 15 residues. Deletions cut 2 bases from V and 0 bases from J, with 9 bases between. Study-level results: Ophthalmopathy was model-predicted a median around 6.1 months pre-onset. Among thyroid clonotypes expanded above 0.001, most also appeared in blood.

On this clonotype itself: Its target is not known.

Ophthalmopathy in the patients scored at least 3 on Clinical Activity Score and at least 4 on NOSPECS grade, lasting under 3 months. Template material for amplifying TCR beta CDR3 regions consisted of RNA transcripts. The primer set for the first-round RT-PCR of the TCR CDR3 was HTBI. Via MiXCR, TCRdb re-called the multiplex PCR reads, giving one row per CDR3 protein. The repertoire has approximately 690,000 distinct CDR3 sequences, 13% to 15% of them found once; the top ten carry around 13%. The sequenced material came from blood. This chain connects TRBV9 to TRBJ1-3; D is uncertain. The clonotype originates from a woman in her forties or fifties with Graves' ophthalmopathy. The chain's CDR3 is CASSVDWSSGNTIYF. The DNA for the CDR3 is TGTGCCAGCAGCGTCGACTGGAGCTCTGGAAACACCATATATTTT.